Sequencing of this T cell receptor beta chain was carried out in a study of blood T cell repertoires in COVID-19. The protocol was immunoSEQ multiplex PCR, while the TCRdb copy is restricted to in-frame clones and leaves out a portion. The sample holds 250,000 to 300,000 clones, roughly 85% seen once. The count of this clone is one. The CDR3 spans 15 residues. V was shortened by 4 bases and J by 2 bases, with 12 bases between the two germline ends. Germline-derived CDR1 and CDR2 are SNHLY and FYNNEI. The receptor was isolated from a woman in her seventies with acute or convalescent COVID-19. Sequencing was done on a sample of peripheral blood. The chain employs TRBV2 and TRBJ1-5, with D unresolved. CDR3 sequence (DNA): TGTGCCAGCAGTGTAGGCAACCGGGGCAATCAGCCCCAGCATTTT. As protein: CASSVGNRGNQPQHF.